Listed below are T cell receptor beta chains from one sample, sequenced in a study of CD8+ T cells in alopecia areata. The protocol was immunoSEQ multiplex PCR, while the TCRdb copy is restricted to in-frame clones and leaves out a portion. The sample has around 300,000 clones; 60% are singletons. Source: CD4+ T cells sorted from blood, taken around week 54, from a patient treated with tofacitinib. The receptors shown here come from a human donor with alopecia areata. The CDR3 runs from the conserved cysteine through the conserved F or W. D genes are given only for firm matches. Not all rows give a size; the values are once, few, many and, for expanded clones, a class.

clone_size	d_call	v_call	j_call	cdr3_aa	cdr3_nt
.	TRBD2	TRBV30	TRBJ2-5	CAWSSGLYQETQYF	TGTGCCTGGTCTAGCGGCTTGTACCAAGAGACCCAGTACTTC
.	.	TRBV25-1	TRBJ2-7	CASSDWRVSYEQYF	TGTGCCAGCAGCGATTGGAGGGTCTCCTACGAGCAGTACTTC
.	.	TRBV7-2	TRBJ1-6	CASSLATGAGSPLHF	TGTGCCAGCAGCCTAGCGACTGGAGCGGGTTCACCCCTCCACTTT
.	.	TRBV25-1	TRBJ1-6	CASSEDSVSSYNSPLHF	TGTGCCAGCAGTGAAGATAGTGTTAGCTCCTATAATTCACCCCTCCACTTT
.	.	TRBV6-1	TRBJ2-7	CASDSLASYEQYF	TGTGCCAGCGACAGCTTGGCCTCCTACGAGCAGTACTTC
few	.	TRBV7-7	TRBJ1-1	CASSSYTGTEAFF	TGTGCTAGCAGCTCGTACACGGGAACTGAAGCTTTCTTT
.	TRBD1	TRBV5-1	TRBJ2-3	CASSGETGTSDTQYF	TGCGCCAGCAGCGGGGAGACAGGGACCTCAGATACGCAGTATTTT
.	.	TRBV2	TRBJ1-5	CASSSWQNQPQHF	TGTGCCAGCAGTTCGTGGCAGAATCAGCCCCAGCATTTT
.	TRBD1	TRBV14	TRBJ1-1	CASSLRTGRATEAFF	TGTGCCAGCAGCCTTCGGACAGGGAGGGCCACTGAAGCTTTCTTT
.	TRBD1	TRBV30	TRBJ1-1	CAWSPGTGVLSTEAFF	TGTGCCTGGAGCCCCGGGACAGGGGTCCTTAGCACTGAAGCTTTCTTT
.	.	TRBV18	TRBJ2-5	CASSPRTDLETQYF	TGTGCCAGCTCACCAAGGACGGACTTAGAGACCCAGTACTTC
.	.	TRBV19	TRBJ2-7	CASSSRRADEQYF	TGTGCCAGTAGCAGTCGTAGGGCGGATGAGCAGTACTTC
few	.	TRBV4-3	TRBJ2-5	CASSQKTSVGGHFETQYF	TGCGCCAGCAGCCAAAAAACGTCCGTCGGGGGGCATTTCGAGACCCAGTACTTC
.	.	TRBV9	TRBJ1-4	CASSAKTATNEKLFF	TGTGCCAGCAGCGCTAAGACAGCAACTAATGAAAAACTGTTTTTT
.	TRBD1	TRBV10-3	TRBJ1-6	CAISYGQGVGSPLHF	TGTGCCATCAGTTACGGACAGGGGGTTGGTTCACCCCTCCACTTT
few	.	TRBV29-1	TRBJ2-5	CSVTLGSETQYF	TGCAGCGTGACCCTGGGTAGTGAGACCCAGTACTTC
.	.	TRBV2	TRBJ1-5	CASSVTENQPQHF	TGTGCCAGCAGTGTGACAGAAAATCAGCCCCAGCATTTT